The 27 T cell receptor beta chains presented below share a single source sample, sequenced in a study of cytomegalovirus exposure and HLA in healthy donors. Repertoires were generated with immunoSEQ multiplex PCR, while TCRdb's copy carries only in-frame clones and drops some. The profile covers 55,000 to 80,000 clones, with 90% to 95% appearing a single time and about 1.5% taken by the ten largest. Sample: PBMCs. Every receptor here comes from a man younger than 35 in good health and CMV-seropositive.

This clone was recorded only once. The chain uses TRBV28 and TRBJ2-1; tentative D call: TRBD2 (5 bases). The CDR3 extends over 11 amino acids. Germline lookup yields CDR1 MDHEN and CDR2 SYDVKM. Trimming removed 3 bases at V and 11 bases at J, with 8 bases between. CDR3 protein: CASSFRGKQFF. The CDR3 DNA sequence: TGTGCCAGCAGTTTTCGGGGAAAGCAGTTCTTC.

The V call is TRBV5-5, the J call TRBJ2-7; TRBD1 matches at 7 bases. CDR3 length: 14 amino acids. V shed 5 bases and J 0 bases; nucleotides not matched to a gene: 5. Germline loops: CDR1 SGHKS, CDR2 YYEKEE (reference sequence). The CDR3 nucleotides are TGTGCCAGCAGGAATGGGACAGCCTCCTACGAGCAGTACTTC. It translates to CASRNGTASYEQYF.

The rearrangement uses TRBV18 and TRBJ1-2, with 9 bases aligning to TRBD1. The CDR3 spans 15 residues. Germline CDR1 KGHSH, CDR2 LQKENI. V trimming: 10 bases; J trimming: 6 bases; junction bases outside the gene matches: 15. CDR3 region: CAMAVAPDRGDGYTF. The CDR3, as DNA: TGTGCCATGGCAGTGGCCCCCGACAGGGGGGATGGCTACACCTTC.

The chain joins TRBV28 to TRBJ2-3, with TRBD2 matching 7 bases. This CDR3 spans 17 amino acids. With V trimmed by 4 bases and J by 7 bases, 17 bases remained unmatched. Germline CDR1 is MDHEN and CDR2 is SYDVKM. CDR3 amino acids: CASSWLGGIGRDNTQYF. The CDR3 DNA is TGTGCCAGCAGTTGGTTGGGAGGGATCGGAAGGGATAATACGCAGTATTTT.

The rearrangement joins TRBV4-1 to TRBJ2-1; 9 nucleotides align to TRBD2. Germline values: CDR1 MGHRA, CDR2 YSYEKL. This CDR3 contains 13 residues. J was trimmed by 6 bases and V by 6 bases; bases with no gene match: 3. The CDR3 sequence is CASSRTSANEQFF. CDR3 in DNA: TGCGCCAGCAGTCGGACTAGCGCCAATGAGCAGTTCTTC.

This clone is a singleton in its sample. This rearrangement joins TRBV5-1 to TRBJ1-2; D is ambiguous. Germline V CDR1 and CDR2: SGHRS, YFSETQ. Between the trimmed V and J ends, which lost 2 bases and 8 bases, there was a span of 10 bases. CDR3 length: 12 residues. The CDR3 sequence is CASSFPGKGYTF. CDR3 bases: TGCGCCAGCAGCTTCCCCGGGAAGGGCTACACCTTC.

The CDR3 sequence: CASSEQTGDEQYF. In DNA, the CDR3 is TGCGCCAGCAGTGAACAGACAGGGGATGAGCAGTACTTC. The V and J genes are TRBV10-2 and TRBJ2-7; 8 positions match TRBD1. The germline V gene encodes CDR1 WSHSY and CDR2 SAAADI. CDR3 size: 13 residues. V lost 3 bases, J lost 7 bases, and 5 bases stayed unmatched.

The chain couples TRBV6-4 to TRBJ1-2; D is possibly TRBD1 (5 bases). The V gene lost 2 bases and the J gene lost 4 bases, with 20 bases spanning the gap. The CDR3 covers 17 residues. Per germline, CDR1 MRHNA and CDR2 SNTAGT. The CDR3 region has the DNA TGTGCCAGCAGTGACGGAGGGAGGACACAGGCGCTCTATGGCTACACCTTC. Protein product: CASSDGGRTQALYGYTF.

The J gene is TRBJ1-2, the V gene TRBV7-2; D gene ambiguous. Germline loops: CDR1 SGHTA, CDR2 FQGNSA. Trimming took 0 bases from V and 7 from J, leaving 12 bases between them. This CDR3 spans 14 amino acids. CDR3: CASSLASGGGGYTF. CDR3 nucleotides: TGTGCCAGCAGCTTAGCTTCGGGAGGCGGTGGCTACACCTTC.

This clone came up once. The chain recombines TRBV6-5 with TRBJ1-5; D unresolved. Trimming cost V 0 bases and J 5 bases, with 11 bases left between them. The CDR3 runs 15 residues. Germline lookup yields CDR1 MNHEY and CDR2 SVGAGI. CDR3 DNA sequence: TGTGCCAGCAGTTACTCATACACACAAGATCAGCCCCAGCATTTT. Encoded protein: CASSYSYTQDQPQHF.

The chain recombines TRBV7-9 with TRBJ2-7; no clear D gene. CDR3 length equals 14 residues. Trimming cost V 5 bases and J 5 bases, with 16 bases left between them. CDR1 SEHNR and CDR2 FQNEAQ come from the germline V gene (reference sequence). CDR3 bases: TGTGCCAGCAGCGAATCCACAGATTTCAACGAGCAGTACTTC. Translating gives CASSESTDFNEQYF.

The chain couples TRBV18 to TRBJ2-1; TRBD1 matches at 11 bases. Trimming at V came to 0 bases and at J to 6 bases, leaving 4 bases not matched to a gene. The germline V gene has CDR1 KGHSH and CDR2 LQKENI. The CDR3 has 16 residues. The DNA for the CDR3 is TGTGCCAGCTCACCACCCCGGACAGGGGGCTTCAATGAGCAGTTCTTC. The encoded protein is CASSPPRTGGFNEQFF.

The chain links TRBV7-8 to TRBJ1-1; a possible D gene is TRBD1 (5 bases). The CDR3 contains 15 residues. Trimming left V 2 bases short and J 0 bases short, with 10 bases between. CDR1 is SGHVS, CDR2 FQNEAQ, per germline. The CDR3 here is CASSLLTGLNTEAFF. DNA of the CDR3: TGTGCCAGCAGCTTACTCACAGGCTTGAACACTGAAGCTTTCTTT.

V gene TRBV5-4 combines with J gene TRBJ2-1; TRBD2 matches at 9 bases. The J segment lost 7 bases and the V segment lost 4 bases, leaving 9 bases of the junction unmatched. The CDR3 extends over 15 amino acids. In germline, CDR1 is SGHNT, CDR2 YYREEE (reference sequence). Here the CDR3 DNA reads TGTGCCAGCAGCCCTGTGGCTAGCGGGAATAATGAGCAGTTCTTC. Encoded protein: CASSPVASGNNEQFF. The full variable domain, rest sourced from reference TRBV5-4 and TRBJ2-1, is ETGVTQSPTHLIKTRGQQVTLRCSSQSGHNTVSWYQQALGQGPQFIFQYYREEENGRGNFPPRFSGLQFPNYSSELNVNALELDDSALYLCASSPVASGNNEQFFGPGTRLTVL.

The chain combines TRBV5-4 with TRBJ2-1, with a tentative D call TRBD2 (6 bases). This CDR3 comprises 14 residues. With 2 bases removed from V and 8 bases from J, the gap between germline ends came to 14 bases. CDR1 SGHNT and CDR2 YYREEE come from the germline V gene (reference sequence). DNA for the CDR3: TGTGCCAGCAGCTTTGGGGGAGGTGCGGATGAGCAGTTCTTC. Protein: CASSFGGGADEQFF. The full variable domain, in which reference TRBV5-4 and TRBJ2-1 provide the parts outside the CDR3, is ETGVTQSPTHLIKTRGQQVTLRCSSQSGHNTVSWYQQALGQGPQFIFQYYREEENGRGNFPPRFSGLQFPNYSSELNVNALELDDSALYLCASSFGGGADEQFFGPGTRLTVL.

V gene TRBV9 combines with J gene TRBJ2-2; 10 bases align to TRBD2. The germline gives CDR1 SGDLS, CDR2 YYNGEE. The CDR3 runs 15 residues. V was clipped by 2 bases and J by 5 bases; unmatched bases: 3. In DNA form, the CDR3 reads TGTGCCAGCAGCGTGAGAGCGGGAGGGACCGGGGAGCTGTTTTTT. Translation: CASSVRAGGTGELFF.

This CDR3 reads CASRPGTALTGELFF. In DNA, the CDR3 is TGTGCCAGTAGGCCCGGGACAGCACTAACCGGGGAGCTGTTTTTT. The V call is TRBV19, the J call TRBJ2-2, with TRBD1 identical over 7 bases. With 6 bases clipped from V and 5 bases from J, the junction kept 9 bases outside the gene matches. Germline V gene lookup returns CDR1 LNHDA and CDR2 SQIVND (reference sequence). The CDR3 runs to 15 residues.

The chain carries TRBV11-2 and TRBJ1-2; 7 bases fit TRBD1. J gave up 5 bases and V 5 bases, and 8 bases lay outside the gene matches. Germline assignment: CDR1 SGHAT and CDR2 FQNNGV. The CDR3 loop spans 14 amino acids. The CDR3 spells CASSPGQISYGYTF. In nucleotides, the CDR3 is TGTGCCAGCAGCCCGGGACAGATCTCTTATGGCTACACCTTC.

The chain has TRBV19 and TRBJ1-5, with D possibly being TRBD1 (6 bases). The V gene's germline CDR1 is LNHDA and CDR2 SQIVND (reference sequence). V lost 3 bases to trimming and J lost 6 bases, with 9 bases between them. CDR3 length: 13 residues. DNA of the CDR3: TGTGCCAGTAGTATCGGACAGTCTCAGCCCCAGCATTTT. Translating gives CASSIGQSQPQHF.

This chain joins TRBV28 and TRBJ2-1, with 7 bases fitting TRBD1. CDR3 length: 17 residues. The germline gives CDR1 MDHEN, CDR2 SYDVKM. J was trimmed by 5 bases and V by 2 bases; bases with no gene match: 12. CDR3 protein: CASSLARDSHWNNEQFF. The CDR3 region has the DNA TGTGCCAGCAGTTTAGCACGGGACAGCCATTGGAACAATGAGCAGTTCTTC.

This clone has more than one count but fewer than ten. The chain has TRBV5-4 and TRBJ2-1; TRBD2 matches 7 bases. The CDR3 covers 17 residues. In germline, CDR1 is SGHNT, CDR2 YYREEE (reference sequence). Trimming at V came to 1 base and at J to 1 base, leaving 8 bases not matched to a gene. CDR3 amino acids: CASSLKAGASSYNEQFF. The CDR3 DNA is TGTGCCAGCAGCTTGAAGGCGGGAGCGAGTTCCTACAATGAGCAGTTCTTC.

This chain connects TRBV11-2 to TRBJ1-1; D is possibly TRBD1 (6 bases). With 1 base removed from V and 6 bases from J, the gap between germline ends came to 9 bases. This CDR3 contains 13 residues. Germline V gives CDR1 SGHAT, CDR2 FQNNGV. CDR3 loop: CASSLGGGAEAFF. DNA for the CDR3: TGTGCCAGCAGCTTAGGCGGGGGCGCTGAAGCTTTCTTT.

The V gene is TRBV10-3, the J gene TRBJ2-7; 12 bases line up with TRBD1. The CDR3 runs to 16 residues. Germline V lookup: CDR1 ENHRY, CDR2 SYGVKD. The junction had 9 bases not matched to a gene; V was cut back by 6 bases and J by 3 bases. The CDR3 DNA sequence: TGTGCCATCAGCCCGGGACAGGGGGCCGGAGGCTACGAGCAGTACTTC. This translates into CAISPGQGAGGYEQYF.

J is TRBJ1-2 and V is TRBV18; D is uncertain. Germline CDR1 and CDR2: KGHSH and LQKENI. V lost 3 bases to trimming and J lost 1 base, with 12 bases between them. The CDR3 is made up of 15 amino acids. For the CDR3, the DNA is TGTGCCAGCTCACCGACGGGCGGGGATAACTATGGCTACACCTTC. It translates to CASSPTGGDNYGYTF.

The chain has TRBV6-5 and TRBJ2-7; no firm D call. The CDR3 loop spans 14 amino acids. V was clipped by 0 bases and J by 4 bases, with 10 bases between them. Looked up from germline, CDR1 is MNHEY and CDR2 is SVGAGI. The CDR3 sequence: CASSYSGSLYEQYF. The CDR3 DNA follows: TGTGCCAGCAGTTACTCGGGTAGCCTATACGAGCAGTACTTC.

This chain joins TRBV9 and TRBJ2-1, with 13 bases matching TRBD2. V dropped 3 bases and J dropped 14; count of bases not matched to a gene: 5. Looked up from germline, CDR1 is SGDLS and CDR2 is YYNGEE. CDR3 size: 13 residues. CDR3 protein: CASSATSGGAEFF. CDR3 nucleotide sequence: TGTGCCAGCAGCGCCACTAGCGGGGGGGCTGAGTTCTTC.

V gene TRBV11-2 combines with J gene TRBJ2-3; TRBD2 matches at 14 bases. V trimming: 0 bases; J trimming: 5 bases; junction bases outside the gene matches: 10. Germline-derived CDR1 and CDR2 are SGHAT and FQNNGV. The CDR3 totals 19 residues. For the CDR3, the DNA is TGTGCCAGCAGCTTAGATTTGAGACTAGCGGGGGGGCCGGGAGATACGCAGTATTTT. Translation: CASSLDLRLAGGPGDTQYF.